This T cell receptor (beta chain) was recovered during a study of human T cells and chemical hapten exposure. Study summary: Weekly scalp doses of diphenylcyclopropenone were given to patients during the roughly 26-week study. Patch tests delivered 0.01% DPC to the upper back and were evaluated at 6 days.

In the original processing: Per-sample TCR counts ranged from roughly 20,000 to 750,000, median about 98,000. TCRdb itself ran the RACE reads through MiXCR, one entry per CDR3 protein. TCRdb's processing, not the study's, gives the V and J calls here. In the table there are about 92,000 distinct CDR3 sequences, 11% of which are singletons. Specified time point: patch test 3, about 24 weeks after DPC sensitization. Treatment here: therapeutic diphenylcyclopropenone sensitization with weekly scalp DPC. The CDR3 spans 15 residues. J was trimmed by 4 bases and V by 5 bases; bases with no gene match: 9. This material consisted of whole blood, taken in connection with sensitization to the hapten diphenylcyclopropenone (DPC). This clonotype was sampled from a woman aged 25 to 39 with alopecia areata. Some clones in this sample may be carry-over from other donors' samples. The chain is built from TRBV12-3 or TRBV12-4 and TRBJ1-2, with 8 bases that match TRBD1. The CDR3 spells CASSVTGGRFYGYTF. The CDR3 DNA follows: TGTGCCAGCAGTGTTACAGGGGGGCGTTTCTATGGCTACACCTTC.